The T cell receptor beta chain under discussion was sequenced for a study of T-cell reconstitution after alpha-beta-depleted transplantation in children. Study findings and constraints: Diversity of TCRbeta at day 60 was high in some patients, arising from surviving recipient T cells and thymic progenitors. Expanded clones from the graft, numbering several hundred, reportedly supplied alpha-beta T cells about two months after transplant. A year post-transplant, T-cell counts and diversity derived mostly from newly produced T cells.

A few counts support this clonotype. The antigen remains unidentified. The library targeted TCRbeta and was prepared with unique molecular identifiers. One entry per CDR3 protein, called by TCRdb with MiXCR from the PCR reads. This sample carries 150,000 to 200,000 distinct CDR3 sequences, around 10% of them seen once, and the ten largest clones take less than 15%. The source of this sequence is a boy aged 2-15 years with acute myeloid leukemia, due to receive a stem cell transplant. The sequencing used PBMCs, collected before TCRalphabeta/CD19-depleted stem cell transplant.

The CDR3 reads CASSLTSRRAGSSYNEQFF. The CDR3 DNA is TGTGCCAGCAGCTTAACGTCACGTCGAGCGGGGAGTTCCTACAATGAGCAGTTCTTC. The chain employs TRBV7-3 and TRBJ2-1, with 7 positions matching TRBD2. Germline CDR1 is SGHTA and CDR2 is FQGTGA. With 0 bases clipped from V and 1 base from J, the junction kept 12 bases outside the gene matches. The length of the CDR3 is 19 residues.